Following are 4 T cell receptor beta chains from one sample sequenced in a study of vaccination and CD4 T cells after COVID-19. CD4+ T cells that had been cultured provided DNA sequenced with the Oncomine TCR Beta short-read assay. TCRdb itself ran the PCR reads through MiXCR, one entry per CDR3 protein. This sample yields about 16,000 distinct CDR3 sequences, of which approximately 57% are seen a single time; 9.4% belongs to the top ten. As for treatment: approximately nine-day PBMC culture with coronavirus spike peptide pools or control peptides (ViraFEST assay). The antigens of these receptors remain unknown. Sequencing input: CD4+ T cells from blood, cultured in vitro. The source of these receptors is a human donor who had recovered from COVID-19.

The V call is TRBV19, the J call TRBJ1-2, with D maybe TRBD1 (5 bases). The V gene lost 6 bases and the J gene lost 8 bases, with 16 bases spanning the gap. The CDR3 has 13 residues. Germline CDR1 and CDR2: LNHDA and SQIVND (reference sequence). CDR3 sequence reads: CASSPSMGGGYTF. In nucleotides, the CDR3 is TGTGCCAGTAGCCCCTCGATGGGGGGAGGCTACACCTTC.

The chain joins TRBV20-1 to TRBJ1-2, with 7 bases that match TRBD1. With 6 bases clipped from V and 7 bases from J, the junction kept 5 bases outside the gene matches. In germline, CDR1 is DFQATT, CDR2 SNEGSKA (reference sequence). This CDR3 is built from 11 residues. CDR3 sequence: CSARGPRGYTF. CDR3 DNA: TGCAGTGCGAGGGGGCCGCGTGGCTACACCTTC.

The chain employs TRBV24-1 and TRBJ2-7; 11 bases match TRBD2. This CDR3 comprises 16 residues. The J segment lost 0 bases and the V segment lost 5 bases, leaving 5 bases of the junction unmatched. CDR1 and CDR2 (germline): KGHDR, SFDVKD. CDR3 amino acids: CATSASGRSSSYEQYF. The CDR3 bases are TGTGCCACCAGTGCTAGCGGGAGGTCTAGCTCCTACGAGCAGTACTTC.

The chain is built from TRBV7-3 and TRBJ2-3, with a weak D call TRBD2 (6 bases). With 5 bases removed from V and 0 bases from J, the gap between germline ends came to 12 bases. This CDR3 spans 15 amino acids. CDR1 is SGHTA and CDR2 is FQGTGA in the germline V gene. The CDR3 bases are TGTGCCAGCAGCCCCTACGGGGGAAGCACAGATACGCAGTATTTT. Amino acids: CASSPYGGSTDTQYF.